The clone carrying this T cell receptor (beta chain) was picked up a small number of times. Sample-barcoded 5' priming and a J-beta primer mix drove a second PCR of about 7 to 11 cycles. In TCRdb, the 5' RACE reads were re-called with MiXCR into one record per CDR3 protein. Altogether approximately 690,000 distinct CDR3 sequences are present, under 70% being singletons, with the ten largest covering 30% to 40%. This sample is part of a study of blood T cells in healthy people across ages. The CDR3 extends over 14 amino acids. Trimming at V came to 3 bases and at J to 1 base, leaving 1 base not matched to a gene. Germline loops: CDR1 ENHRY, CDR2 SYGVKD.

The chain carries TRBV10-3 and TRBJ2-5, with 8 bases identical to TRBD2. This receptor was obtained from a man in his fifties or sixties in good health. Specimen: blood. CDR3 in amino acids: CAISETSGQETQYF. CDR3 bases: TGTGCCATCAGTGAAACTAGCGGCCAAGAGACCCAGTACTTC.